This T cell receptor (beta chain) was documented in a study of cytomegalovirus exposure and HLA in healthy donors. Study findings and constraints: An apparent linkage of common viral pathogens to several of the most significant clusters emerged in a later analysis. V- and J-gene trimming of TCR beta was linked (in a later analysis) to a missense DCLRE1C variant. Testing in vitro showed a few CMV-associated chains specific for CMV antigens.

The PCR was carried out with 60 Vbeta primers and 13 Jbeta primers. Sequencing was performed with immunoSEQ multiplex PCR; in TCRdb, only in-frame clones are kept and a portion is missing. Of some 190,000 clones listed, around 76% are singletons. Notes on this clone: The antigen is unknown.

Germline lookup yields CDR1 KGHSH and CDR2 LQKENI. Trimming stripped 3 bases from V and 1 base from J, with 7 bases between. The CDR3 has 13 amino acids. The sample consisted of PBMCs. The chain recombines TRBV18 with TRBJ2-7, with unresolved D. This sequence was found in a man aged 35 to 55 in good health and CMV-seronegative. The CDR3 region is CASSPTQSYEQYF. The CDR3 nucleotides are TGTGCCAGCTCACCTACACAGTCCTACGAGCAGTACTTC.